The text below deals with one T cell receptor beta chain. Its antigen is currently unknown. Trimming cost V 3 bases and J 6 bases, with 17 bases left between them. The germline gives CDR1 SEHNR, CDR2 FQNEAQ (reference sequence). CDR3 length equals 16 residues. The data were taken from a study of PD-L1 blockade in urothelial cancer. Study overall: Administration of atezolizumab to patients began at some point between 2013 and 2015, at 1,200 mg intravenously every 3 weeks. About 90% of the roughly 29 patients were men who had bladder-origin urothelial cancer. Among blood samples, the median T cell count was around 150,000. Overall study results and limits: More expansion of tumor-associated blood clones, seen at 3 weeks, marked durable-benefit patients.

Here immunoSEQ multiplex PCR was the method, and the copy in TCRdb shows in-frame clones only, minus some. The data show 85,000 to 90,000 clones, around nine tenths seen once. This clonotype was obtained from a man aged 55-75 years with urothelial cancer. Material: PBMCs, obtained around atezolizumab (anti-PD-L1) treatment. The V and J genes are TRBV7-9 and TRBJ2-2, with D maybe TRBD2 (5 bases). CDR3 sequence: CASSFSSGPGSGELFF. CDR3 bases: TGTGCCAGCAGCTTCAGCTCAGGCCCGGGGTCCGGGGAGCTGTTTTTT.